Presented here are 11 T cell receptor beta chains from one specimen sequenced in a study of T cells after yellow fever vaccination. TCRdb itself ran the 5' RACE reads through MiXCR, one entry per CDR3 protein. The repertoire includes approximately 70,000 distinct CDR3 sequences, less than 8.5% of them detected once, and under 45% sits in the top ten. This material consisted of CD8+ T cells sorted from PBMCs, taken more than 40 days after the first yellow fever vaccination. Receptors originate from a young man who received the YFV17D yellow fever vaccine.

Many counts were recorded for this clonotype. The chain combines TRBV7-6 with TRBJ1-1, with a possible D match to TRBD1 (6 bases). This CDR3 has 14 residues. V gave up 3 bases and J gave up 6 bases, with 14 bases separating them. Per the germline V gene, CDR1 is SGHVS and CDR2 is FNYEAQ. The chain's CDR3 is CASSFPGGAPEAFF. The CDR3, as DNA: TGTGCCAGCAGCTTCCCGGGGGGGGCTCCTGAAGCTTTCTTT.

DNA for the CDR3: TGTGCCAGCAGCTTAGTCCTACTAGCGGGAGAGACCCAGTACTTC. Amino acids: CASSLVLLAGETQYF. The gene calls are TRBV7-9 and TRBJ2-5, with 9 bases aligning to TRBD2. Germline assignment: CDR1 SEHNR and CDR2 FQNEAQ (reference sequence). V lost 1 base to trimming and J lost 4 bases; unmatched junction nucleotides: 4. This CDR3 region has 15 residues.

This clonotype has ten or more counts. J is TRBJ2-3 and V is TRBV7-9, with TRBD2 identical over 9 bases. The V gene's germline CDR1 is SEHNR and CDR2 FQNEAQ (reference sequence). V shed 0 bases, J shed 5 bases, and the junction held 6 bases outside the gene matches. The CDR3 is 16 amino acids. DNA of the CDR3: TGTGCCAGCAGCTTAGCGAGCGGGGGGCCAAGAGATACGCAGTATTTT. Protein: CASSLASGGPRDTQYF.

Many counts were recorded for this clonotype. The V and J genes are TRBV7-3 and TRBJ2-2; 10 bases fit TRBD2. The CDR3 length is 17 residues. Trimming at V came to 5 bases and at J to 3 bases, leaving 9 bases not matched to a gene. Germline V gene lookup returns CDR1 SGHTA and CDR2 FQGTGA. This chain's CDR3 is CASSTSGTSVYTGELFF. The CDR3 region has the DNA TGTGCCAGCAGCACCTCCGGGACTAGCGTTTACACCGGGGAGCTGTTTTTT.

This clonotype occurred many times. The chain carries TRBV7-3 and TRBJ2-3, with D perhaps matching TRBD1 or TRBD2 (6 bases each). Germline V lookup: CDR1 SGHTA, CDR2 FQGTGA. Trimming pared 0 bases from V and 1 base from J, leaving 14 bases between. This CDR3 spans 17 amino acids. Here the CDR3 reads CASSLTGGGHGTDTQYF. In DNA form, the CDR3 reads TGTGCCAGCAGCTTAACCGGAGGGGGACATGGCACAGATACGCAGTATTTT.

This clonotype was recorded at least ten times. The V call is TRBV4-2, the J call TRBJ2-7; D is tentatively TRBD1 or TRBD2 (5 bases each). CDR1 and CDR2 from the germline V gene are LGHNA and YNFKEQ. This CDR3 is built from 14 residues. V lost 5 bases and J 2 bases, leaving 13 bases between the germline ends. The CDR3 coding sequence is TGTGCCAGCAGCGGGGGTTTAGGGCCCTACGAGCAGTACTTC. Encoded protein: CASSGGLGPYEQYF.

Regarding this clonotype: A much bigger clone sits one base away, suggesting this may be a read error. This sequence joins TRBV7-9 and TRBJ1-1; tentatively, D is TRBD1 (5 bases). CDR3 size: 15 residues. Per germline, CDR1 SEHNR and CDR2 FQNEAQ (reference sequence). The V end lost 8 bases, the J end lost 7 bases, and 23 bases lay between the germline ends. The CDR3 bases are TGTGCCAGCGGCCCCTACAGGAGCGGGTTCAGTGAAGCTTTCTTT. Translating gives CASGPYRSGFSEAFF.

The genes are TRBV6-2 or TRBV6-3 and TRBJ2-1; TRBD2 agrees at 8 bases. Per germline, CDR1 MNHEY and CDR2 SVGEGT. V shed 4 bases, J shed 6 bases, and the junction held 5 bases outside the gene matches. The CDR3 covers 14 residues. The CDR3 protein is CASSSTSGGNEQFF. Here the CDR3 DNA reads TGTGCCAGCAGTTCCACTAGCGGCGGCAATGAGCAGTTCTTC.

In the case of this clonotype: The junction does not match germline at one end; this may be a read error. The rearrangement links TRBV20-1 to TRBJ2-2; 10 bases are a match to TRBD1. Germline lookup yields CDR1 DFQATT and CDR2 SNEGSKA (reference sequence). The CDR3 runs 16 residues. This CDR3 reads CCARDGDRGDTGELFF. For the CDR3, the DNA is TGCTGTGCTAGAGATGGGGACAGGGGCGACACCGGGGAGCTGTTTTTT.

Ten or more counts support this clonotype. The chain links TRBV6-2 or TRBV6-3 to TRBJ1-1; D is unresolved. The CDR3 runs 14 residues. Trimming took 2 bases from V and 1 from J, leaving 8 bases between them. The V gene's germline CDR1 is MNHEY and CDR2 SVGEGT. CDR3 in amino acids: CASSYLAGNTEAFF. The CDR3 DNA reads TGTGCCAGCAGTTACCTTGCCGGGAACACTGAAGCTTTCTTT.

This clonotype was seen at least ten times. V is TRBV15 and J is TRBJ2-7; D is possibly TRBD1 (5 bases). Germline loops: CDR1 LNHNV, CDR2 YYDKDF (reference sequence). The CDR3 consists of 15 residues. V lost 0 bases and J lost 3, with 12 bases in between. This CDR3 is CATSRERQGNYEQYV. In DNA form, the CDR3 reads TGTGCCACCAGCAGAGAACGGCAGGGCAACTACGAGCAGTACGTC.